The clone carrying this T cell receptor (beta chain) has a handful of counts. No antigen is known for it. Then a second PCR, running roughly 7 to 11 cycles, was carried out with a sample-barcoded 5' primer and a J-beta primer mix. TCRdb ran MiXCR on the 5' RACE reads and lists one entry per CDR3 protein. Here the sample spans 1.5 million to 2 million distinct CDR3 sequences, 35% to 50% being singletons. Germline CDR1 reads MGHDK; CDR2 reads SYGVNS. V was shortened by 5 bases and J by 7 bases, with 12 bases between the two germline ends. The CDR3 has 14 residues. This entry is derived from a study of blood T cells in healthy people across ages. Whole-study results and caveats: Versus aged donors, long-lived donors had higher diversity and more naive CD4+ cells. The study could not conclusively compare naive and antigen-experienced cells, given its unsorted PBMCs.

Sequencing was carried out using blood. The sequence came from a human donor in good health. The chain links TRBV25-1 to TRBJ1-6; maybe TRBD1 (6 bases). The CDR3 protein is CASSRTAQNSPLHF. The CDR3 DNA sequence: TGTGCCAGCAGTAGGACAGCCCAAAATTCACCCCTCCACTTT.